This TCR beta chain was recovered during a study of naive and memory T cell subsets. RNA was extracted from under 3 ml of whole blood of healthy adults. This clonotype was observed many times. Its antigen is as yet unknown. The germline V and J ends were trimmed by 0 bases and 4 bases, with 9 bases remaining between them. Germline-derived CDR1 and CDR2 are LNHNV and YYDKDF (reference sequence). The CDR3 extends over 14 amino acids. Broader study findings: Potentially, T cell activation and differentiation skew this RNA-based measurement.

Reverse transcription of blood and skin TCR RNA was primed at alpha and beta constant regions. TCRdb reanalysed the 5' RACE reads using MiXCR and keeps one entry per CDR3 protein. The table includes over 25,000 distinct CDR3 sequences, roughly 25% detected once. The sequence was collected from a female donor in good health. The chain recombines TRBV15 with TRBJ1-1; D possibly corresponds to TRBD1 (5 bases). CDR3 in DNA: TGTGCCACCAGCAGAGAGGCAGGGCTCACTGAAGCTTTCTTT. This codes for CATSREAGLTEAFF.